This T cell receptor beta chain was documented in a study of blood T cells in healthy people across ages. Together with a sample-barcoded 5' primer, a J-beta primer mix was included in a second PCR lasting about 7 to 11 cycles. Each sample yielded at least 2.5 million CDR3-containing paired-end reads. Via MiXCR, TCRdb re-called the 5' RACE reads, giving one row per CDR3 protein. The sample yields approximately 780,000 distinct CDR3 sequences, around 25% seen once. The authors isolated at least 6 million PBMCs per sample. The CDR3 spans 13 residues. The V end lost 8 bases, the J end lost 0 bases, and 11 bases lay between the germline ends. CDR1 MGHRA and CDR2 YSYEKL come from the germline V gene. This sample was also put to use in a study of T cells of mothers and their children. That work contributes: Sequencing returned over 10 million TCR beta CDR3 reads per mother and around 3 million per child. Persisting microchimeric T cell clones went undetected.

This clonotype was obtained from a boy younger than 18 in good health. The chain has TRBV4-1 and TRBJ2-7, with TRBD1 as a possible D gene (7 bases). Sample: blood. CDR3 sequence (DNA): TGCGCCAGCGCAGGGGGGAGCTCCTACGAGCAGTACTTC. This encodes CASAGGSSYEQYF.